This TCR beta chain emerged from a study of blood T cell repertoires in COVID-19. Study in general: COVID-19 samples, acute and convalescent, were from the United States, Italy and Spain.

Only in-frame clones appear in the TCRdb table, and some are missing; sequencing was by immunoSEQ multiplex PCR. The data show roughly 180,000 clones, 80% to 90% seen once. This CDR3 contains 12 residues. Germline V gene sequence: CDR1 ENHRY, CDR2 SYGVKD. V lost 11 bases, J lost 5 bases, and 10 bases lay in between. The receptor was derived from a woman between 45 and 60 years old with COVID-19, enrolled during active disease. Sequencing was carried out using peripheral blood. This chain links TRBV10-3 with TRBJ1-6; D gene uncertain. In DNA, the CDR3 is TGTGCCCACCGAGGCGATAATTCACCCCTCCACTTT. It specifies CAHRGDNSPLHF.